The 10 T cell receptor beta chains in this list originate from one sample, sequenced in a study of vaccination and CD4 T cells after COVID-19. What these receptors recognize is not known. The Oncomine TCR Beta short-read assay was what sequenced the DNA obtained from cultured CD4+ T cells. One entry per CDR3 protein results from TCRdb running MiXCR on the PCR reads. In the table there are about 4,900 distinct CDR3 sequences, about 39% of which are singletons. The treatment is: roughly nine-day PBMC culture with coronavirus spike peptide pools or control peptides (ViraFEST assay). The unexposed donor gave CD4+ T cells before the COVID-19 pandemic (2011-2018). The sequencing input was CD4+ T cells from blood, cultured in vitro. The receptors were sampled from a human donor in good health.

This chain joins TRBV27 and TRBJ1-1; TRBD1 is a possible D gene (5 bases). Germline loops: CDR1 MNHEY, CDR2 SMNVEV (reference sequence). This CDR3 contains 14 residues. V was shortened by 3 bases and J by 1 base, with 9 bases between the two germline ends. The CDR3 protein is CASSFDQGNTEAFF. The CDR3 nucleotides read TGTGCCAGCAGTTTTGATCAGGGGAACACTGAAGCTTTCTTT.

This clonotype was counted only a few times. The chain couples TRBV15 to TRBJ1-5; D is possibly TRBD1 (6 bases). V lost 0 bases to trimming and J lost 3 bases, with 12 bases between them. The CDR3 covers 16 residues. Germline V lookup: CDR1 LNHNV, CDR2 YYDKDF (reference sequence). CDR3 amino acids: CATSRDLGADNQPQHF. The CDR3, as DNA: TGTGCCACCAGCAGAGATTTGGGGGCAGACAATCAGCCCCAGCATTTT.

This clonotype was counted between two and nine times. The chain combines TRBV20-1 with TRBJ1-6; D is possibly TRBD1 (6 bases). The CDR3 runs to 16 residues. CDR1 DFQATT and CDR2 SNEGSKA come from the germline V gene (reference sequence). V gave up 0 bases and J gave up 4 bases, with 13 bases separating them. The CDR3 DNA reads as TGCAGTGCTAGAGAGGGCAGCCAGGGGTATAATTCACCCCTCCACTTT. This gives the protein CSAREGSQGYNSPLHF.

The CDR3 DNA reads TGTGCCAGCAGCTACCCCTCTGGGGCCAACGTCCTGACTTTC. It translates to CASSYPSGANVLTF. J is TRBJ2-6 and V is TRBV11-2; no definite D call. Trimming removed 4 bases at V and 0 bases at J, with 4 bases between. Germline CDR1 SGHAT, CDR2 FQNNGV. The CDR3 sequence is 14 residues long.

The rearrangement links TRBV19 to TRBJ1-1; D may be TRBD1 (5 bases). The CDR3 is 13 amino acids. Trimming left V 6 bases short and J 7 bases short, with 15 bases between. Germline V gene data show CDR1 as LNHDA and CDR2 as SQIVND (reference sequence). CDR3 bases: TGTGCCAGTAGCCGTCAGGGAGGGTATGAAGCTTTCTTT. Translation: CASSRQGGYEAFF.

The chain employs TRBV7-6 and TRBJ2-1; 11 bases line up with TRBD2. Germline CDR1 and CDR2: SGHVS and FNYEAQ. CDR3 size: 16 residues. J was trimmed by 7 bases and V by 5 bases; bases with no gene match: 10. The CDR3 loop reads CASSPRGLAGGNEQFF. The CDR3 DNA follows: TGTGCCAGCAGCCCCAGAGGTCTAGCGGGAGGTAATGAGCAGTTCTTC. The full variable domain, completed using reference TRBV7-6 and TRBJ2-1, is GAGVSQSPRYKVTKRGQDVALRCDPISGHVSLYWYRQALGQGPEFLTYFNYEAQQDKSGLPNDRFSAERPEGSISTLTIQRTEQRDSAMYRCASSPRGLAGGNEQFFGPGTRLTVL.

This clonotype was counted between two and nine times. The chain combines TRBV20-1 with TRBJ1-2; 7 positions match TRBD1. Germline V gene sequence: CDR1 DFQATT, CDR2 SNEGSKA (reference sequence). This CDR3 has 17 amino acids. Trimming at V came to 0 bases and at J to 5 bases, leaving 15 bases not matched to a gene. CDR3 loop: CSARDAYITGQTYGYTF. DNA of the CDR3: TGCAGTGCTAGAGATGCGTATATAACGGGACAGACTTATGGCTACACCTTC.

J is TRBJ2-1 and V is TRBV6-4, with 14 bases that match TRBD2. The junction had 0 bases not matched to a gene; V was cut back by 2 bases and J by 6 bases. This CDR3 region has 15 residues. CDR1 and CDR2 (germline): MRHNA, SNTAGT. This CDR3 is CASSDGTSGGNEQFF. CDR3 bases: TGTGCCAGCAGTGACGGGACTAGCGGGGGCAATGAGCAGTTCTTC.

Here the CDR3 DNA reads TGTGCCAGCAGTTTAGCGGGACATGAATACGAGCAGTACTTC. This codes for CASSLAGHEYEQYF. The V call is TRBV27, the J call TRBJ2-7; perhaps D is TRBD1 or TRBD2 (6 bases each). V lost 2 bases and J 4 bases, leaving 12 bases between the germline ends. This CDR3 region has 14 residues. CDR1 and CDR2 from the germline V gene are MNHEY and SMNVEV (reference sequence).

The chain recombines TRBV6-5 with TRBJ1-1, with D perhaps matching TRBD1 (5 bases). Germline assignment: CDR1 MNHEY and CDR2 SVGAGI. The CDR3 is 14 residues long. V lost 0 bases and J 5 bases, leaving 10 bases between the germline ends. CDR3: CASSYSTGGTEAFF. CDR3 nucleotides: TGTGCCAGCAGTTACTCGACTGGGGGTACTGAAGCTTTCTTT.